The entry that follows covers one TCR beta chain sequence. This table comes from immunoSEQ multiplex PCR, and its TCRdb copy is limited to in-frame clones, with some not included. The table shows about 260,000 clones, with 87% occurring only once. The record originates from a study of blood T cell repertoires in COVID-19. The CDR3 totals 15 residues. V lost 2 bases and J 0 bases, leaving 11 bases between the germline ends. Per the germline V gene, CDR1 is MNHNS and CDR2 is SASEGT. This rearrangement joins TRBV6-1 to TRBJ2-7; TRBD2 is a possible D gene (6 bases). Specimen: peripheral blood. The sequence came from a woman aged 40 to 50 who had recovered from COVID-19. CDR3 protein: CASSERDGSSYEQYF. The CDR3 DNA is TGTGCCAGCAGTGAACGGGACGGGAGCTCCTACGAGCAGTACTTC.